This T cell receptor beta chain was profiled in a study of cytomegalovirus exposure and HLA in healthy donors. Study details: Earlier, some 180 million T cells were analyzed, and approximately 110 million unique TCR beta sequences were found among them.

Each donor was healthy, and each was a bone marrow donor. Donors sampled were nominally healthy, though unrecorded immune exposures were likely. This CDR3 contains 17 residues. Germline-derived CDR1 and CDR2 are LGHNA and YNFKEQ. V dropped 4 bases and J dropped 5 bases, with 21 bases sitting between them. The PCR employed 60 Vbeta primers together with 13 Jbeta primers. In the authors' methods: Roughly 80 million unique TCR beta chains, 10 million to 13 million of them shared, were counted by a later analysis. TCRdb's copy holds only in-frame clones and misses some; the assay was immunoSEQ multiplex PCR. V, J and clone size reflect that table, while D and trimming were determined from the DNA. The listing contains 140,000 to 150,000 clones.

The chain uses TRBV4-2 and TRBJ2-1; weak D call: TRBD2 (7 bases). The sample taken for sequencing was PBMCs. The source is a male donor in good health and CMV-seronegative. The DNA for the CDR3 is TGTGCCAGCAGCCGGCCTAGGGGGGGCCAAATCAACAATGAGCAGTTCTTC. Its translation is CASSRPRGGQINNEQFF.